The present T cell receptor (beta chain) was sequenced within a study of T-cell reconstitution after alpha-beta-depleted transplantation in children. This clonotype occurred many times. This sample's TCRbeta library carried unique molecular identifier barcodes. Each CDR3 protein gets one entry after TCRdb re-called the PCR reads with MiXCR. The repertoire holds hundreds of thousands of distinct CDR3 sequences, with 8% to 9.5% as singletons. The CDR3 is 15 amino acids. V dropped 3 bases and J dropped 6 bases, with 15 bases sitting between them. The sequence derives from a human donor who donated a stem cell graft to a child with acute lymphoblastic leukemia. This chain connects TRBV12-3 or TRBV12-4 to TRBJ2-4; a possible D gene is TRBD1 (7 bases). The material sequenced was PBMCs from the stem cell graft donor, taken from the stem cell graft. CDR3 coding DNA: TGTGCCAGCAGTTTCGACAGGGTGGGGGGAAACATTCAGTACTTC. This encodes CASSFDRVGGNIQYF.